The clone carrying this TCR beta chain was seen ten or more times. Its matching antigen is unknown. The sample, roughly 9.5 milliliters of peripheral blood, was drawn from each donor. This specimen comes from a study of blood T cells in healthy people across ages. Whole-study results and caveats: Higher diversity and more naive CD4+ cells were features of long-lived donors, compared to aged donors. Getting older went along with TCR beta diversity per million T cells dropping roughly linearly.

Primed by a sample-barcoded 5' primer and a J-beta primer mix, a second PCR proceeded for about 6 to 12 cycles. TCRdb reprocessed the 5' RACE reads with MiXCR, giving one entry per CDR3 protein. The sample shows hundreds of thousands of distinct CDR3 sequences, about 30% of them seen only once. CDR3 length equals 15 residues. Germline loops: CDR1 KGHSY, CDR2 FQNENV. J lost 7 bases, V lost 2 bases, and 5 bases had no gene match. This clonotype was sampled from a woman over 75 in good health. This chain links TRBV16 with TRBJ2-4, with TRBD2 identical over 10 bases. Sequences were obtained from blood. The CDR3 DNA is TGTGCCAGCAGCCAAGATCCAGCGGGGGGGAACATTCAGTACTTC. Translated: CASSQDPAGGNIQYF. The full variable domain, its missing parts supplied by reference TRBV16 and TRBJ2-4, is GEEVAQTPKHLVRGEGQKAKLYCAPIKGHSYVFWYQQVLKNEFKFLISFQNENVFDETGMPKERFSAKCLPNSPCSLEIQATKLEDSAVYFCASSQDPAGGNIQYFGAGTRLSVL.